This T cell receptor (beta chain) was recovered during a study of blood T cell repertoires in COVID-19. The overall study: The cDNA or gDNA used as material had been derived from T cells, B-cell-depleted T cells, or PBMCs.

Generated by immunoSEQ multiplex PCR, the TCRdb table keeps only in-frame clones and is missing some. This table has 110,000 to 150,000 clones, roughly 84% appearing once. The specimen was peripheral blood. This receptor was taken from a man in his sixties with active or convalescent COVID-19.

The CDR3 region is CASSSGQGDMNTEAFF. The DNA of the CDR3 is TGTGCCAGCAGCAGCGGACAGGGGGATATGAACACTGAAGCTTTCTTT. This sequence joins TRBV5-8 and TRBJ1-1; 10 bases map to TRBD1. With 4 bases clipped from V and 0 bases from J, the junction kept 6 bases outside the gene matches. The CDR3 length is 16 residues. CDR1 and CDR2 from the germline V gene are SGHTS and YDEGEE.